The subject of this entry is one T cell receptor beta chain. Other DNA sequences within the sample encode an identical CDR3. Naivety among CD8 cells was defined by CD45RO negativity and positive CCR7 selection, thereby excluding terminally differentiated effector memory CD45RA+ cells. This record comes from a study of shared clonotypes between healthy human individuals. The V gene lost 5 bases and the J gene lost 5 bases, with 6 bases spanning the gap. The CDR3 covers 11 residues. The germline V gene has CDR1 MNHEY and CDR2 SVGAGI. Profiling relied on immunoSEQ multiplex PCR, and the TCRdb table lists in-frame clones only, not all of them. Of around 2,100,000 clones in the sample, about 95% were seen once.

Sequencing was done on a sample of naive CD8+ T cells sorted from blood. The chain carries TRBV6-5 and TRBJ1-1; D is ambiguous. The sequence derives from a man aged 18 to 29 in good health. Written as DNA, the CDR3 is TGTGCCAGCAGTGCCGGTACTGAAGCTTTCTTT. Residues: CASSAGTEAFF.